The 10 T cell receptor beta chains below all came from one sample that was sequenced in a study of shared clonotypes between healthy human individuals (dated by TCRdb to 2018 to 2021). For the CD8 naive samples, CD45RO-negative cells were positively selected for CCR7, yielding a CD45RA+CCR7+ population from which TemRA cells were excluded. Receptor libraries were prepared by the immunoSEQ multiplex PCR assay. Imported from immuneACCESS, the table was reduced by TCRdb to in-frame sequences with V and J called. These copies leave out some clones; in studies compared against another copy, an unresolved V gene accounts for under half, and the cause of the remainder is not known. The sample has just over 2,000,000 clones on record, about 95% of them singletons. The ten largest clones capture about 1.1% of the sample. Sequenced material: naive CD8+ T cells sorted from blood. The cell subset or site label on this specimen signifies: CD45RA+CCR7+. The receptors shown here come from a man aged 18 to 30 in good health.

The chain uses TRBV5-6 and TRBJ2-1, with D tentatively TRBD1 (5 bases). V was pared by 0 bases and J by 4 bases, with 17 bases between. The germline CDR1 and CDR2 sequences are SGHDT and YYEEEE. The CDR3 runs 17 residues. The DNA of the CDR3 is TGTGCCAGCAGCTTGGCCGGATTTAGGGGTGCGTACAATGAGCAGTTCTTC. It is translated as CASSLAGFRGAYNEQFF. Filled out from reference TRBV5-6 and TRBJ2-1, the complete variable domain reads DAGVTQSPTHLIKTRGQQVTLRCSPKSGHDTVSWYQQALGQGPQFIFQYYEEEERQRGNFPDRFSGHQFPNYSSELNVNALLLGDSALYLCASSLAGFRGAYNEQFFGPGTRLTVL.

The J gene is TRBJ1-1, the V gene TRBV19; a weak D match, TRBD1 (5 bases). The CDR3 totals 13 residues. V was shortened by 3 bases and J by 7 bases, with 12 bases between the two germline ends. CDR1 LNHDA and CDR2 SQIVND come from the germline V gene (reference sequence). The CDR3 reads CASSIRDGDEAFF. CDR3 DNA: TGTGCCAGTAGTATCCGGGACGGAGATGAAGCTTTCTTT.

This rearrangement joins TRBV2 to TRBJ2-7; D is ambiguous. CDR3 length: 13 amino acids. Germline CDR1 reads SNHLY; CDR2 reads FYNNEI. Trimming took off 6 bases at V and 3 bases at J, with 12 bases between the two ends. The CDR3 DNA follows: TGTGCCAGCAGGGCCCACTCCCACTACGAGCAGTACTTC. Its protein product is CASRAHSHYEQYF. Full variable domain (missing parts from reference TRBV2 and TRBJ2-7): EPEVTQTPSHQVTQMGQEVILRCVPISNHLYFYWYRQILGQKVEFLVSFYNNEISEKSEIFDDQFSVERPDGSNFTLKIRSTKLEDSAMYFCASRAHSHYEQYFGPGTRLTVT.

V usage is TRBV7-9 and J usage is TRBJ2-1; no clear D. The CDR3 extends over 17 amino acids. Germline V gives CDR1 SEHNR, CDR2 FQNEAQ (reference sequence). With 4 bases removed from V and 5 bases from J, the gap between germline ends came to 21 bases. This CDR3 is CASSYRPVLILNNEQFF. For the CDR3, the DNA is TGTGCCAGCAGCTACCGACCTGTCCTCATACTTAACAATGAGCAGTTCTTC.

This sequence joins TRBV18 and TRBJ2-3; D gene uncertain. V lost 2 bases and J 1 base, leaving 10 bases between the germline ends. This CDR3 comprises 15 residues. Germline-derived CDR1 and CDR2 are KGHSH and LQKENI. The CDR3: CASSPEVTGTDTQYF. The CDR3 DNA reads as TGTGCCAGCTCACCAGAAGTGACGGGCACAGATACGCAGTATTTT.

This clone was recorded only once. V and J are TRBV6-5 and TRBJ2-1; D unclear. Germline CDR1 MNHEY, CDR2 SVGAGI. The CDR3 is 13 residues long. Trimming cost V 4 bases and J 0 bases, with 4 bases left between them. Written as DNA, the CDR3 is TGTGCCAGCAGTTCGGACTCCTACAATGAGCAGTTCTTC. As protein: CASSSDSYNEQFF.

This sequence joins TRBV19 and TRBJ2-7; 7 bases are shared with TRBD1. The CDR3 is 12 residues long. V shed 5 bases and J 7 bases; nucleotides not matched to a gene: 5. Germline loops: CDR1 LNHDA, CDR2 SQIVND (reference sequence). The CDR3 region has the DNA TGTGCCAGTAGTGGGCTCAGGGGGGAGCAGTACTTC. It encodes CASSGLRGEQYF.

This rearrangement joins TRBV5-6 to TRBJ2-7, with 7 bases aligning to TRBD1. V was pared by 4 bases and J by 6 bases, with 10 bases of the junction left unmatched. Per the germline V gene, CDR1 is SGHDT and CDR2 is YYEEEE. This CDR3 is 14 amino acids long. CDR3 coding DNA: TGTGCCAGCAGCGTAGCCGGGACAGTGTTCGAGCAGTACTTC. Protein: CASSVAGTVFEQYF.

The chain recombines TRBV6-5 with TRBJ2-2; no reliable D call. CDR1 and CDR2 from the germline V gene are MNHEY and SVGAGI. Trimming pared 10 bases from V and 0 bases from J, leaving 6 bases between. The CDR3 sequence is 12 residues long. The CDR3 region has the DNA TGTGCCACGCTATCGAACACCGGGGAGCTGTTTTTT. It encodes CATLSNTGELFF.

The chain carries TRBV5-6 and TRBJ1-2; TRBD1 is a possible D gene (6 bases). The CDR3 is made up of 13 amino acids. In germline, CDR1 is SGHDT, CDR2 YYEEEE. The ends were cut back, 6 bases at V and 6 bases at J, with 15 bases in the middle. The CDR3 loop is CASIRGGDDGYTF. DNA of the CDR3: TGTGCCAGCATCCGAGGGGGGGACGATGGCTACACCTTC.